The rows below give T cell receptor beta chains drawn from one sample of a study of molecular identifiers for immune sequencing clone quantification. In TCRdb, the PCR reads were re-called with MiXCR into one record per CDR3 protein. The table includes 300,000 to 350,000 distinct CDR3 sequences, about 22% detected once. Sequenced: naive CD8+ T cells from blood, with Jurkat cell RNA spiked in. The receptors originated from a human donor in good health. Some libraries in this study had Jurkat cell RNA spiked in. Each CDR3 is given with its conserved first and last residue. D genes are given only for firm matches. A row's size may be missing; if present it is once, few, many or a size class.

V	D	size	J	CDR3	DNA
TRBV24-1	.	few	TRBJ2-1	CATSDSELQGNEQFF	TGTGCCACCAGTGATTCTGAACTTCAGGGAAATGAGCAGTTCTTC
TRBV27	TRBD1	.	TRBJ2-5	CASSRTGEETQYF	TGTGCCAGCAGTCGGACAGGGGAAGAGACCCAGTACTTC
TRBV27	TRBD1	many	TRBJ1-2	CASGQGADGYTF	TGTGCCAGTGGACAGGGGGCAGATGGCTACACCTTC
TRBV13	TRBD2	many	TRBJ2-3	CASSPDQTSGGMDTQYF	TGTGCCAGCAGCCCCGACCAGACTAGCGGGGGGATGGATACGCAGTATTTT
TRBV28	.	many	TRBJ2-1	CASSKSRLEQFF	TGTGCCAGCAGTAAATCCAGACTAGAGCAGTTCTTC
TRBV28	TRBD1	many	TRBJ2-7	CASSSAVDRGPPYEQYF	TGTGCCAGCAGCTCAGCCGTCGACAGGGGACCCCCCTACGAGCAGTACTTC
TRBV2	.	many	TRBJ2-7	CASSEMGREQYF	TGTGCCAGCAGTGAGATGGGACGGGAGCAGTACTTC
TRBV12-3/TRBV12-4	TRBD1	many	TRBJ1-2	CASSFGQEESYGYTF	TGTGCCAGCAGTTTCGGACAGGAGGAATCCTATGGCTACACCTTC
TRBV18	.	few	TRBJ2-3	CASSPTDSTDTQYF	TGTGCCAGCTCACCGACAGATAGCACAGATACGCAGTATTTT
TRBV4-3	TRBD1	many	TRBJ2-2	CASSQHRTGPGELFF	TGCGCCAGCAGCCAACACCGGACAGGACCGGGGGAGCTGTTTTTT
TRBV29-1	.	few	TRBJ2-7	CSVVWRGTYEQYF	TGCAGCGTTGTTTGGCGGGGAACCTACGAGCAGTACTTC
TRBV20-1	TRBD2	.	TRBJ2-7	CSAKGPGTSGRDERYF	TGCAGTGCTAAGGGCCCCGGGACTAGCGGGAGGGACGAGCGGTACTTC
TRBV20-1	.	many	TRBJ1-1	CSAHVQGGDTEAFF	TGCAGTGCTCATGTGCAGGGAGGGGACACTGAAGCTTTCTTT
TRBV7-6	.	many	TRBJ2-5	CASSLDSGPRETQYF	TGTGCCAGCAGCTTAGATTCGGGACCCAGAGAGACCCAGTACTTC
TRBV6-5	TRBD2	many	TRBJ2-5	CASSYSPAGGPFPETQYF	TGTGCCAGCAGTTACTCTCCCGCGGGGGGGCCTTTTCCAGAGACCCAGTACTTC
TRBV7-9	TRBD1	.	TRBJ2-6	CASSLADRAHSGANVLTF	TGTGCCAGCAGCTTAGCGGACAGGGCCCACTCTGGGGCCAACGTCCTGACTTTC
TRBV27	.	.	TRBJ2-7	CASSSETHPYEQYF	TGTGCCAGCAGTTCAGAGACTCATCCCTACGAGCAGTACTTC
TRBV30	.	.	TRBJ1-5	CAWSLEGIQPQHF	TGTGCCTGGAGTTTGGAGGGCATCCAGCCCCAGCATTTT
TRBV15	.	many	TRBJ2-7	CATSPTVGFYEQYF	TGTGCCACCAGCCCAACGGTGGGGTTCTACGAGCAGTACTTC
TRBV9	.	many	TRBJ2-6	CASRRSGANVLTF	TGTGCCAGCAGGCGCTCTGGGGCCAACGTCCTGACTTTC
TRBV7-3	TRBD2	many	TRBJ2-7	CASSLGQSGDEQYF	TGTGCCAGCAGCTTAGGCCAGAGCGGGGACGAGCAGTACTTC
TRBV4-3	.	many	TRBJ1-2	CASSQEVNNYGYTF	TGCGCCAGCAGCCAAGAAGTCAACAACTATGGCTACACCTTC
TRBV7-2	.	.	TRBJ2-1	CASSLDRSSFNEQFF	TGTGCCAGCAGCTTAGACCGCAGCTCCTTCAATGAGCAGTTCTTC
TRBV2	.	few	TRBJ1-3	CASSETVSPSGNTIYF	TGTGCCAGCAGTGAAACGGTCAGTCCCTCGGGAAACACCATATATTTT
TRBV20-1	.	many	TRBJ1-2	CSARAAGQDNYLSYGYTF	TGCAGTGCTAGAGCCGCCGGACAAGACAATTATCTGAGCTATGGCTACACCTTC
TRBV27	.	many	TRBJ2-2	CASSLGGPTFTGELFF	TGTGCCAGCAGTTTAGGGGGACCTACTTTCACCGGGGAGCTGTTTTTT
TRBV24-1	TRBD2	.	TRBJ2-3	CAISASRLAGVGTDTQYF	TGTGCCATCAGTGCCTCCCGGCTAGCGGGAGTAGGGACAGATACGCAGTATTTT